This T cell receptor (beta chain) stems from a study of PD-L1 blockade in urothelial cancer. Across the study: Patients had been given 0 to 3 earlier chemotherapy regimens. The analyses of blood took place 3 weeks (second dose) and 6 weeks after treatment start.

Study-wide results and caveats: In blood at 3 weeks, tumor-associated clones expanded more among patients with durable benefit.

Trimming shortened V by 8 bases and J by 4 bases, and 21 bases separated the two germline ends. The CDR3 contains 16 residues. Germline assignment: CDR1 SNHLY and CDR2 FYNNEI. Documented time point: pretreatment peripheral blood. The cohort comprised individuals with locally advanced or metastatic urothelial carcinoma. Regarding this clone: Antigen: not known.

Libraries were prepared by immunoSEQ multiplex PCR; TCRdb keeps only in-frame clonotypes and omits some of them. The data hold some 44,000 clones, with 75% to 85% observed a single time. The source of this sequence is a man in his 60s with urothelial cancer. The chain employs TRBV2 and TRBJ2-1; perhaps TRBD2 as D (5 bases). The sequences come from PBMCs, collected around atezolizumab (anti-PD-L1) treatment. CDR3 in amino acids: CASWELSWGGYNEQFF. The CDR3 nucleotides are TGTGCCAGCTGGGAGCTGAGTTGGGGTGGTTACAATGAGCAGTTCTTC.